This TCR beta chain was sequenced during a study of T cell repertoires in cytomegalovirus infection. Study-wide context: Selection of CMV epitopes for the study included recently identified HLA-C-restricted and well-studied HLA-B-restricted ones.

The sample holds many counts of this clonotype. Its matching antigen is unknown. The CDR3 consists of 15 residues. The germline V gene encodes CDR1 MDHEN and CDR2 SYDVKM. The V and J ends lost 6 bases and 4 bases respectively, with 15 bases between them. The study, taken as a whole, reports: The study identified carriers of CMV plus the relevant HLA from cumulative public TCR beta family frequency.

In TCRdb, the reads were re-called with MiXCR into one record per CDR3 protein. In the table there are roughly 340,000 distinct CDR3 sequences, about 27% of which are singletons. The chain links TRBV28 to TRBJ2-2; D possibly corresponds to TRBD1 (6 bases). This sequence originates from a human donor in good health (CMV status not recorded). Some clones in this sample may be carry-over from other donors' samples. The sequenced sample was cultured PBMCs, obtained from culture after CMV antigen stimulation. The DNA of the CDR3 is TGTGCCAGCAGCATCGTGGACAGATTCACCGGGGAGCTGTTTTTT. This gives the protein CASSIVDRFTGELFF.